The 24 T cell receptor beta chains in this list originate from one sample, sequenced in a study of shared clonotypes between healthy human individuals (dated by TCRdb to between 2020 and 2021). Library method: the immunoSEQ multiplex PCR assay. The clones in this table, taken by TCRdb from immuneACCESS, are in-frame only. Not every clone is retained; where verified, under half of the shortfall comes from an unresolved V gene, and the cause of the rest is unknown. This sample has some 1.4 million clones in its table, and roughly 96% of those were observed once. Clones ranked in the top ten supply about 1% of the sample. What was sequenced was naive CD4+ T cells sorted from blood. The sample's cell subset or site label, decoded: CD45RA+ positively selected. The receptors were sampled from a man aged 25-45 years in good health.

Comments on this clone: The same CDR3 arises from other DNA sequences in this sample as well. The J gene is TRBJ2-3, the V gene TRBV5-1, with D perhaps matching TRBD2 (5 bases). The CDR3 spans 14 residues. V was cut by 2 bases and J by 1 base, with 8 bases left in between. Germline V gene lookup returns CDR1 SGHRS and CDR2 YFSETQ. The CDR3 spells CASSFGSGTDTQYF. CDR3 bases: TGCGCCAGCAGCTTTGGTAGCGGCACAGATACGCAGTATTTT.

This chain connects TRBV14 to TRBJ2-1; D remains unclear. Germline V gene data show CDR1 as SGHDN and CDR2 as FVKESK. The CDR3 sequence is 14 residues long. Between the trimmed V and J ends, which lost 1 base and 4 bases, there was a span of 8 bases. Here the CDR3 DNA reads TGTGCCAGCAGCCAAGGGTCTACTTACAATGAGCAGTTCTTC. Residues: CASSQGSTYNEQFF.

To note about this clone: A much larger clone lies one base from this, so it may be a read error. The chain combines TRBV28 with TRBJ2-2; no clear D. Trimming took 7 bases from V and 3 from J, leaving 3 bases between them. The CDR3 runs to 11 residues. CDR1 and CDR2 (germline): MDHEN, SYDVKM. For the CDR3, the DNA is TGTGCCAGCACTTACACCGGGGAGCTGTTTTTT. This gives the protein CASTYTGELFF. Using reference TRBV28 and TRBJ2-2 for the parts outside the CDR3, the full variable domain is DVKVTQSSRYLVKRTGEKVFLECVQDMDHENMFWYRQDPGLGLRLIYFSYDVKMKEKGDIPEGYSVSREKKERFSLILESASTNQTSMYLCASTYTGELFFGEGSRLTVL.

This clone was picked up one time. The chain recombines TRBV30 with TRBJ2-3, with 11 bases identical to TRBD1. This CDR3 has 16 residues. Per the germline V gene, CDR1 is GTSNPN and CDR2 is SVGIG (reference sequence). With V trimmed by 4 bases and J by 6 bases, 12 bases remained unmatched. The CDR3 bases are TGTGCCTGGACCGAAAAGGCCGGGACAGGGGGGGATACGCAGTATTTT. Residues: CAWTEKAGTGGDTQYF.

The chain is built from TRBV7-9 and TRBJ2-1; 8 bases agree with TRBD2. The CDR3 is 15 amino acids. From germline, CDR1 is SEHNR and CDR2 FQNEAQ (reference sequence). V was clipped by 1 base and J by 8 bases; unmatched bases: 7. In DNA form, the CDR3 reads TGTGCCAGCAGCTTAGAGACGGGAGGGCCTTATGAGCAGTTCTTC. It is translated as CASSLETGGPYEQFF.

This sequence joins TRBV6-1 and TRBJ1-3; D might be TRBD1 (5 bases). The CDR3 runs to 14 residues. With 2 bases removed from V and 8 bases from J, the gap between germline ends came to 13 bases. Per germline, CDR1 MNHNS and CDR2 SASEGT. CDR3 amino acids: CASSETQGIYTIYF. CDR3 DNA sequence: TGTGCCAGCAGTGAAACTCAGGGAATTTACACCATATATTTT.

The chain recombines TRBV5-1 with TRBJ2-6; D unclear. V lost 1 base and J 0 bases, leaving 5 bases between the germline ends. The CDR3 extends over 15 amino acids. Germline assignment: CDR1 SGHRS and CDR2 YFSETQ. As DNA, the CDR3 is TGCGCCAGCAGCTTGTTAGCCTCTGGGGCCAACGTCCTGACTTTC. Its translation: CASSLLASGANVLTF.

This rearrangement joins TRBV5-1 to TRBJ2-7; 7 nucleotides match TRBD1. V was clipped by 4 bases and J by 5 bases; unmatched bases: 12. CDR1 SGHRS and CDR2 YFSETQ come from the germline V gene. The CDR3 length is 15 residues. The CDR3 coding sequence is TGCGCCAGCAGCCCAGCCCGGACAGGCCCAGACGAGCAGTACTTC. It yields the protein CASSPARTGPDEQYF.

The chain joins TRBV6-6 to TRBJ2-7, with a tentative D call TRBD2 (5 bases). The CDR3 length is 12 residues. CDR1 and CDR2 (germline): MNHNY, SVGAGI (reference sequence). Trimming took 8 bases from V and 3 from J, leaving 11 bases between them. The CDR3 loop is CASSRAGYEQYF. The CDR3 nucleotides read TGTGCCAGCTCCCGCGCGGGCTACGAGCAGTACTTC.

A remark on this clone: At the DNA level, this CDR3 is encoded by other sequences in the same sample as well. V and J are TRBV10-3 and TRBJ2-7; no clear D gene. V lost 4 bases to trimming and J lost 5 bases, with 6 bases between them. The germline gives CDR1 ENHRY, CDR2 SYGVKD. This CDR3 is 11 amino acids long. Here the CDR3 DNA reads TGTGCCATCAGTGGTCGGGACGAGCAGTACTTC. It translates to CAISGRDEQYF.

The chain couples TRBV9 to TRBJ1-1; possible D gene TRBD1, 5 bases. CDR3 size: 17 residues. Germline values: CDR1 SGDLS, CDR2 YYNGEE. Trimming cost V 2 bases and J 4 bases, with 21 bases left between them. In DNA form, the CDR3 reads TGTGCCAGCAGCGTGCAGGGTGCCGGACGGGGCGGCACTGAAGCTTTCTTT. It encodes CASSVQGAGRGGTEAFF.

In the case of this clone: Other DNA sequences from this sample encode an identical CDR3 as well. The CDR3 loop is CASSSGLAGADTQYF. The CDR3, as DNA: TGCGCCAGCAGCTCCGGACTAGCTGGCGCAGATACGCAGTATTTT. The rearrangement links TRBV5-1 to TRBJ2-3, with 8 bases identical to TRBD2. The J segment lost 4 bases and the V segment lost 3 bases, leaving 7 bases of the junction unmatched. The CDR3 runs 15 residues. Germline values: CDR1 SGHRS, CDR2 YFSETQ. The variable domain in full, with the rest retrieved from reference TRBV5-1 and TRBJ2-3, is KAGVTQTPRYLIKTRGQQVTLSCSPISGHRSVSWYQQTPGQGLQFLFEYFSETQRNKGNFPGRFSGRQFSNSRSEMNVSTLELGDSALYLCASSSGLAGADTQYFGPGTRLTVL.

V gene TRBV7-2 combines with J gene TRBJ1-5; 7 nucleotides align to TRBD1. CDR1 is SGHTA and CDR2 is FQGNSA in the germline V gene. This CDR3 is 14 amino acids long. Losses at the gene ends were 1 base for V and 7 bases for J; bases not matched to a gene: 4. The CDR3 here is CASSLEGAGQPQHF. The CDR3 region has the DNA TGTGCCAGCAGCTTAGAGGGGGCTGGGCAGCCCCAGCATTTT. Together with reference TRBV7-2 and TRBJ1-5, the CDR3 gives the full variable domain: GAGVSQSPSNKVTEKGKDVELRCDPISGHTALYWYRQSLGQGLEFLIYFQGNSAPDKSGLPSDRFSAERTGGSVSTLTIQRTQQEDSAVYLCASSLEGAGQPQHFGDGTRLSIL.

V is TRBV29-1 and J is TRBJ2-7, with D possibly TRBD2 on 6 matching bases. The germline CDR1 and CDR2 sequences are SQVTM and ANQGSEA. CDR3 length: 14 residues. Trimming stripped 4 bases from V and 3 bases from J, with 16 bases between. CDR3 sequence (DNA): TGCAGCGTTGGCGGACTAAACACAGACTACGAGCAGTACTTC. This translates into CSVGGLNTDYEQYF.

The rearrangement joins TRBV5-1 to TRBJ2-3; D is unresolved. Germline V gene lookup returns CDR1 SGHRS and CDR2 YFSETQ. Trimming removed 0 bases at V and 3 bases at J, with 8 bases between. This CDR3 comprises 14 residues. CDR3 DNA: TGCGCCAGCAGCTTGGCCCGACTTACAGATACGCAGTATTTT. As protein: CASSLARLTDTQYF.

The CDR3 bases are TGTGCCAGCAGCCTTGGGACTTATGAGACCCAGTACTTC. It translates to CASSLGTYETQYF. The rearrangement joins TRBV11-2 to TRBJ2-5; tentatively, D is TRBD2 (6 bases). This CDR3 comprises 13 residues. Germline V lookup: CDR1 SGHAT, CDR2 FQNNGV. Trimming stripped 5 bases from V and 5 bases from J, with 12 bases between. Supplemented by reference TRBV11-2 and TRBJ2-5, the full variable domain reads EAGVAQSPRYKIIEKRQSVAFWCNPISGHATLYWYQQILGQGPKLLIQFQNNGVVDDSQLPKDRFSAERLKGVDSTLKIQPAKLEDSAVYLCASSLGTYETQYFGPGTRLLVL.

The chain recombines TRBV7-9 with TRBJ1-5; D gene uncertain. Germline V lookup: CDR1 SEHNR, CDR2 FQNEAQ (reference sequence). V was cut by 5 bases and J by 7 bases, with 12 bases left in between. The CDR3 runs to 13 residues. The CDR3 is CASSTATGQPQHF. CDR3 DNA sequence: TGTGCCAGCAGCACTGCAACGGGGCAGCCCCAGCATTTT.

In its sample, this clone was seen once. The V call is TRBV25-1, the J call TRBJ1-2, with no clear D. The CDR3 is made up of 15 amino acids. Germline V gene lookup returns CDR1 MGHDK and CDR2 SYGVNS. V lost 2 bases and J 5 bases, leaving 15 bases between the germline ends. This CDR3 reads CASSEGGVFQYGYTF. In DNA, the CDR3 is TGTGCCAGCAGTGAAGGTGGGGTATTTCAGTATGGCTACACCTTC.

The chain is built from TRBV28 and TRBJ2-1; 8 positions agree with TRBD2. The CDR3 consists of 18 residues. Germline lookup yields CDR1 MDHEN and CDR2 SYDVKM. V shed 2 bases, J shed 9 bases, and the junction held 18 bases outside the gene matches. The CDR3 loop reads CASSLVGLREAIFAEQFF. DNA for the CDR3: TGTGCCAGCAGTTTAGTCGGATTGCGGGAGGCCATTTTCGCTGAGCAGTTCTTC.

The chain employs TRBV7-9 and TRBJ2-7; 8 bases match TRBD1. CDR3 size: 15 residues. The V and J ends lost 5 bases and 1 base, in that order; junction bases with no gene match: 7. Per germline, CDR1 SEHNR and CDR2 FQNEAQ (reference sequence). CDR3 DNA: TGTGCCAGCAGCAACTCGGACAGGGCTTCCTACGAGCAGTACTTC. Its translation is CASSNSDRASYEQYF.

The V gene is TRBV7-9, the J gene TRBJ2-7; either TRBD1 or TRBD2 may supply D (6 bases each). Germline lookup yields CDR1 SEHNR and CDR2 FQNEAQ (reference sequence). V shed 1 base and J shed 2 bases, with 18 bases lying between them. This CDR3 is 17 amino acids long. This CDR3 is CASSLDIWGARTYEQYF. For the CDR3, the DNA is TGTGCCAGCAGCTTAGACATTTGGGGGGCACGTACCTACGAGCAGTACTTC.

The rearrangement joins TRBV6-6 to TRBJ2-7; 7 bases match TRBD2. There are 14 residues in the CDR3. V shed 5 bases, J shed 6 bases, and the junction held 10 bases outside the gene matches. Germline CDR1 reads MNHNY; CDR2 reads SVGAGI (reference sequence). The CDR3, as DNA: TGTGCCAGCAGTATCGAACTAGCGAAACCCGAGCAGTACTTC. Its translation is CASSIELAKPEQYF.

DNA for the CDR3: TGTGCCAGCTCCCCAGACGGGGGGTCTGAAAAACTGTTTTTT. It is translated as CASSPDGGSEKLFF. The chain is built from TRBV18 and TRBJ1-4; D possibly corresponds to TRBD1 (5 bases). The CDR3 extends over 14 amino acids. CDR1 is KGHSH and CDR2 is LQKENI in the germline V gene. Trimming shortened V by 6 bases and J by 7 bases, and 15 bases separated the two germline ends.

The chain carries TRBV7-9 and TRBJ1-3; D uncertain. Germline CDR1 and CDR2: SEHNR and FQNEAQ (reference sequence). V was clipped by 10 bases and J by 0 bases, with 4 bases between them. The CDR3 has 11 residues. CDR3 region: CAIASGNTIYF. The CDR3 nucleotides read TGTGCCATAGCCTCTGGAAACACCATATATTTT.